Below, 28 T cell receptor beta chains from the same sample are listed, as sequenced in a study of human T cells and chemical hapten exposure (dated by TCRdb to about 2021). The library was produced with RACE. The instrument given in TCRdb is NextSeq 500. TCRdb cleaned the public reads at Q25 with fastp, built clones with MiXCR and kept in-frame beta chains. Each record represents a unique CDR3 protein, reported with the most common genes and DNA among its rows. The sample has around 350,000 distinct CDR3 sequences on record, around 5.5% of them singletons. The leading ten clones occupy over 6.5% of the sample. Interpreted using the paper, the time point label stands for: pre-sensitization, week 0. The intended sense of this specimen's treatment or condition label: therapeutic diphenylcyclopropenone sensitization with weekly scalp DPC. This specimen was whole blood, taken in connection with sensitization to the hapten diphenylcyclopropenone (DPC). These receptors came from a woman between 18 and 29 years old with alopecia areata. Some clones in this sample may be carry-over from other donors' samples.

This chain links TRBV4-3 with TRBJ2-1; 11 nucleotides align to TRBD1. CDR3 length: 16 amino acids. CDR1 LGHNA and CDR2 YSLEER come from the germline V gene. Unmatched junction bases numbered 5, after V lost 3 bases and J lost 4 bases. The CDR3 DNA reads TGCGCCAGCAGCCAGGGGACAGGGGGGTTTTACAATGAGCAGTTCTTC. Its protein product is CASSQGTGGFYNEQFF.

This clonotype was counted at least ten times. The rearrangement links TRBV19 to TRBJ2-7, with unresolved D. CDR1 and CDR2 from the germline V gene are LNHDA and SQIVND (reference sequence). This CDR3 comprises 14 residues. V lost 5 bases to trimming and J lost 5 bases, with 16 bases between them. The CDR3: CASSSVGSLNEQYF. Written as DNA, the CDR3 is TGTGCCAGTAGTTCAGTTGGTTCGCTCAACGAGCAGTACTTC.

This clonotype was recorded at least ten times. This sequence joins TRBV12-3 or TRBV12-4 and TRBJ2-3; D is unresolved. The length of the CDR3 is 13 residues. The ends were cut back, 6 bases at V and 6 bases at J, with 13 bases in the middle. In nucleotides, the CDR3 is TGTGCCAGCAGCTCGCAGAGGTCTGATACGCAGTATTTT. Protein: CASSSQRSDTQYF.

DNA for the CDR3: TGTGCCAGCAGCCATGAGAACACTGAAGCTTTCTTT. Translating gives CASSHENTEAFF. The chain carries TRBV3-1 and TRBJ1-1, with D unclear. Germline CDR1 LGHDT, CDR2 YNNKEL (reference sequence). The CDR3 has 12 amino acids. Trimming removed 3 bases from V and 1 base from J, with 3 bases in between.

The chain couples TRBV27 to TRBJ1-1, with 7 bases identical to TRBD1. The CDR3 runs 12 residues. The V gene end was trimmed by 3 bases and the J gene end by 11 bases; junction bases not matched to a gene: 6. Germline V lookup: CDR1 MNHEY, CDR2 SMNVEV (reference sequence). This CDR3 is CASSFAQGRAFF. CDR3 DNA: TGTGCCAGCAGTTTCGCACAGGGGCGGGCTTTCTTT.

This chain joins TRBV11-3 and TRBJ2-3; 16 nucleotides line up with TRBD2. The CDR3 consists of 20 residues. CDR1 and CDR2 (germline): SGHNT, YENEEA. V shed 5 bases, J shed 1 base, and the junction held 12 bases outside the gene matches. The CDR3 loop is CASSAGTSGGAESGTDTQYF. The CDR3 region has the DNA TGTGCCAGCAGCGCCGGGACTAGCGGGGGGGCCGAATCAGGCACAGATACGCAGTATTTT.

The rearrangement uses TRBV18 and TRBJ1-1, with D tentatively TRBD1 (5 bases). The germline V gene encodes CDR1 KGHSH and CDR2 LQKENI. V shed 5 bases and J shed 6 bases, with 13 bases lying between them. The CDR3 loop spans 13 amino acids. CDR3 protein: CASSEAGTAEAFF. CDR3 coding DNA: TGTGCCAGCTCAGAGGCCGGGACGGCTGAAGCTTTCTTT.

The rearrangement uses TRBV27 and TRBJ1-2, with 8 bases aligning to TRBD1. This CDR3 comprises 14 residues. Per the germline V gene, CDR1 is MNHEY and CDR2 is SMNVEV (reference sequence). Trimming at V came to 3 bases and at J to 10 bases, leaving 10 bases not matched to a gene. CDR3 DNA: TGTGCCAGCAGTTTTGTCGGGACAGGCTTGGACTACACCTTC. It is translated as CASSFVGTGLDYTF.

V is TRBV9 and J is TRBJ1-2, with D hard to call. Trimming stripped 3 bases from V and 0 bases from J, with 18 bases between. CDR1 SGDLS and CDR2 YYNGEE come from the germline V gene. The CDR3 loop spans 17 amino acids. This CDR3 is CASSALQGRGSNYGYTF. CDR3 DNA sequence: TGTGCCAGCAGCGCCCTTCAAGGGCGGGGTTCTAACTATGGCTACACCTTC.

This clonotype came up many times. The chain combines TRBV28 with TRBJ1-5; TRBD1 is a possible D gene (6 bases). CDR3 size: 16 residues. The ends were cut back, 7 bases at V and 1 base at J, with 17 bases in the middle. Germline V CDR1 and CDR2: MDHEN, SYDVKM. This CDR3 reads CASTTGAGTSNQPQHF. The CDR3 nucleotides are TGTGCCAGCACGACCGGGGCAGGGACAAGCAATCAGCCCCAGCATTTT.

There are a few counts of this clonotype. This chain links TRBV7-2 with TRBJ1-2; 10 bases map to TRBD1. The CDR3 is 16 residues long. Trimming at V came to 2 bases and at J to 4 bases, leaving 7 bases not matched to a gene. Per germline, CDR1 SGHTA and CDR2 FQGNSA. In DNA, the CDR3 is TGTGCCAGCAGCTTATGGAGGGACAGGGGAAGCTATGGCTACACCTTC. The encoded protein is CASSLWRDRGSYGYTF.

The chain carries TRBV6-6 and TRBJ1-6, with D perhaps matching TRBD1 (5 bases). V lost 0 bases to trimming and J lost 9 bases, with 12 bases between them. The CDR3 contains 15 residues. CDR1 is MNHNY, CDR2 SVGAGI, per germline (reference sequence). DNA for the CDR3: TGTGCCAGCAGTTACTCTGGGCAGGGCGGTTCACCCCTCCACTTT. It translates to CASSYSGQGGSPLHF.

This clonotype was found many times. The chain combines TRBV4-3 with TRBJ2-5, with a tentative D call TRBD2 (7 bases). V was shortened by 3 bases and J by 4 bases, with 24 bases between the two germline ends. The V gene's germline CDR1 is LGHNA and CDR2 YSLEER. The CDR3 runs to 18 residues. In nucleotides, the CDR3 is TGCGCCAGCAGCCAGATGTTAGGGGGGGGGTTAGGTAGAGAGACCCAGTACTTC. Protein sequence: CASSQMLGGGLGRETQYF.

This clonotype was recorded at least ten times. The chain links TRBV12-5 to TRBJ2-1, with D possibly TRBD1 on 5 matching bases. Germline loops: CDR1 LGHNT, CDR2 FRNRAP. The CDR3 sequence is 14 residues long. V was pared by 3 bases and J by 6 bases, with 12 bases between. The CDR3 sequence is CASGLQKGANEQFF. The CDR3 DNA follows: TGTGCTAGTGGTTTACAAAAAGGGGCCAATGAGCAGTTCTTC.

This clonotype was detected ten times or more. The chain employs TRBV10-3 and TRBJ2-3, with 8 positions matching TRBD2. CDR1 ENHRY and CDR2 SYGVKD come from the germline V gene. J was trimmed by 4 bases and V by 2 bases; bases with no gene match: 5. The length of the CDR3 is 15 residues. The DNA of the CDR3 is TGTGCCATCAGTGAGAGGTCGGGGGGGCCAGATACGCAGTATTTT. It is translated as CAISERSGGPDTQYF.

The chain combines TRBV11-1 with TRBJ2-4; D not resolved. The V gene's germline CDR1 is SGHAT and CDR2 FQDESV (reference sequence). V dropped 5 bases and J dropped 9 bases, with 11 bases sitting between them. The CDR3 loop spans 12 amino acids. Here the CDR3 DNA reads TGTGCCAGCAGCCGCTCAGGCTCCATTCAGTACTTC. This translates into CASSRSGSIQYF.

This clonotype was recorded many times. The chain employs TRBV5-1 and TRBJ2-5, with TRBD2 matching over 14 bases. The CDR3 is 16 amino acids. CDR1 and CDR2 (germline): SGHRS, YFSETQ. The ends lost 4 bases at V and 1 base at J; junction bases unmatched: 3. The chain's CDR3 is CASSPGTSGGQETQYF. The CDR3 DNA is TGCGCCAGCAGCCCCGGGACTAGCGGGGGCCAAGAGACCCAGTACTTC.

The CDR3 nucleotides are TGTGCCAGCAGTCAGACGGCAGGGGACGGATATGGCTACACCTTC. Translated, it gives CASSQTAGDGYGYTF. This sequence joins TRBV2 and TRBJ1-2; tentatively, D is TRBD1 (6 bases). CDR1 SNHLY and CDR2 FYNNEI come from the germline V gene. The CDR3 extends over 15 amino acids. Trimming left V 5 bases short and J 5 bases short, with 18 bases between.

This chain connects TRBV5-1 to TRBJ2-3, with a tentative D call TRBD1 (5 bases). The CDR3 spans 16 residues. Per the germline V gene, CDR1 is SGHRS and CDR2 is YFSETQ. V was pared by 0 bases and J by 0 bases, with 11 bases between. The CDR3 region has the DNA TGCGCCAGCAGCTTGGTCAGTACAGGCAGCACAGATACGCAGTATTTT. It encodes CASSLVSTGSTDTQYF.

The CDR3 reads CASSLTGASQETQYF. In DNA form, the CDR3 reads TGTGCCAGCAGTTTAACGGGGGCCTCTCAAGAGACCCAGTACTTC. The V call is TRBV28, the J call TRBJ2-5; tentatively, D is TRBD1 or TRBD2 (6 bases each). V gave up 2 bases and J gave up 2 bases, with 12 bases separating them. This CDR3 spans 15 amino acids. Per germline, CDR1 MDHEN and CDR2 SYDVKM.

The chain joins TRBV12-3 or TRBV12-4 to TRBJ2-3; 13 bases align to TRBD2. The CDR3 contains 16 residues. The trim removed 5 bases at V and 2 bases at J, leaving 4 bases unmatched. The CDR3 DNA sequence: TGTGCCAGCAGTCTGACTAGCGGGGGGACCACAGATACGCAGTATTTT. Its protein is CASSLTSGGTTDTQYF.

This clonotype came up many times. The V and J genes are TRBV3-1 and TRBJ2-1, with TRBD1 as a possible D gene (6 bases). Germline V gene sequence: CDR1 LGHDT, CDR2 YNNKEL (reference sequence). The V end was cut by 1 base, the J end by 8 bases, with 15 bases between. The CDR3 totals 15 residues. CDR3 amino acids: CASSQGAGETDEQFF. CDR3 in DNA: TGTGCCAGCAGCCAAGGCGCAGGGGAGACGGATGAGCAGTTCTTC.

This clonotype was observed at least ten times. This chain uses TRBV24-1 with TRBJ1-1; 8 bases are shared with TRBD1. The ends lost 12 bases at V and 5 bases at J; junction bases unmatched: 10. This CDR3 is 13 amino acids long. Germline lookup yields CDR1 KGHDR and CDR2 SFDVKD. CDR3 sequence: CAAAGGQGTEAFF. The CDR3 DNA follows: TGTGCCGCGGCGGGCGGACAGGGAACTGAAGCTTTCTTT.

CDR3 in DNA: TGTGCCAGCATTGACAGGGAGAACACTGAAGCTTTCTTT. This codes for CASIDRENTEAFF. J is TRBJ1-1 and V is TRBV19; 7 bases map to TRBD1. V shed 9 bases, J shed 1 base, and the junction held 5 bases outside the gene matches. Germline loops: CDR1 LNHDA, CDR2 SQIVND (reference sequence). There are 13 residues in the CDR3. The full variable domain, completed using reference TRBV19 and TRBJ1-1, is DGGITQSPKYLFRKEGQNVTLSCEQNLNHDAMYWYRQDPGQGLRLIYYSQIVNDFQKGDIAEGYSVSREKKESFPLTVTSAQKNPTAFYLCASIDRENTEAFFGQGTRLTVV.

This clonotype appeared a few times. The chain uses TRBV12-5 and TRBJ2-4; the match to TRBD1 covers 8 bases. The CDR3 consists of 16 residues. Germline values: CDR1 LGHNT, CDR2 FRNRAP. The ends lost 6 bases at V and 0 bases at J; junction bases unmatched: 7. The CDR3 DNA reads as TGTGCTAGTGGACCCGGGACAGGAGTAGCCAAAAACATTCAGTACTTC. It translates to CASGPGTGVAKNIQYF.

This clonotype was seen a few times. V and J are TRBV5-5 and TRBJ2-5; D uncertain. This CDR3 has 14 residues. The germline gives CDR1 SGHKS, CDR2 YYEKEE (reference sequence). Between the trimmed V and J ends, which lost 0 bases and 4 bases, there was a span of 10 bases. CDR3 residues: CASSLDLFRETQYF. In DNA, the CDR3 is TGTGCCAGCAGCTTGGATCTGTTCCGAGAGACCCAGTACTTC.

This clonotype was recorded many times. This CDR3 reads CASSLEGSYNEQFF. CDR3 sequence (DNA): TGCGCCAGCAGCTTGGAGGGTTCCTACAATGAGCAGTTCTTC. The chain uses TRBV5-1 and TRBJ2-1, with D uncertain. V was trimmed by 0 bases and J by 1 base, leaving 5 bases between them. This CDR3 is built from 14 residues. CDR1 SGHRS and CDR2 YFSETQ come from the germline V gene.

CDR3 bases: TGTGCCAGCTCAGCGGACTCTGGAAACACCATATATTTT. Translation gives CASSADSGNTIYF. The chain combines TRBV18 with TRBJ1-3; no reliable D call. The V gene lost 5 bases and the J gene lost 0 bases, with 5 bases spanning the gap. The germline V gene has CDR1 KGHSH and CDR2 LQKENI. The CDR3 sequence is 13 residues long.